This is a list of T cell receptor beta chains from one sample in a study of blood T cell repertoires in COVID-19. The repertoire was sequenced with immunoSEQ multiplex PCR; TCRdb's copy has only in-frame clones and lacks some. The sample has more than 150,000 clones, 84% seen once; the top ten hold around 14%. Sequencing input: peripheral blood. The receptors were sampled from a man aged 25-40 years with active or convalescent COVID-19. Each CDR3 is given with its conserved first and last residue. D genes are given only for firm matches. The size field is filled for only some rows; it gives once, few, many or a size class.

TRBV28	NA	TRBD1	TRBJ2-3	TGTGCCAGCAGTGGTACAGGGGCGGGCACAGATACGCAGTATTTT	CASSGTGAGTDTQYF
TRBV30	few	NA	TRBJ2-4	TGTGCCTGGAGTGTGCAGGGGGCCAAAAACATTCAGTACTTC	CAWSVQGAKNIQYF
TRBV18	NA	NA	TRBJ1-1	TGTGCCAGCTGCGGTCGGGGAGGCACTGAAGCTTTCTTT	CASCGRGGTEAFF
TRBV7-9	NA	NA	TRBJ1-3	TGTGCCAGCAGCGTGGGACTCGGAAACACCATATATTTT	CASSVGLGNTIYF
TRBV19	NA	NA	TRBJ2-6	TGTGCCAGTAGTGTACAGGTCACTGGGGCCAACGTCCTGACTTTC	CASSVQVTGANVLTF
TRBV21-1	NA	NA	TRBJ1-3	TGTGCCAGTAAAAGGCGGGGGGATGGAGCGAGGTACACCATATATTTT	CASKRRGDGARYTIYF
TRBV24-1	NA	TRBD2	TRBJ2-1	TGTGCCACCAGTGATGGTGGCGGCGGGTGGCGGGGGGATGAGCAGTTCTTC	CATSDGGGGWRGDEQFF
TRBV7-9	NA	TRBD1	TRBJ1-2	TGTGCCAGCAGCTCGGGACAGCTTCCTGCCCACTACACCTTC	CASSSGQLPAHYTF
TRBV2	once	NA	TRBJ2-3	TGTGCCAGCAGTGGAGCCGGGGGTCTAGATACGCAGTATTTT	CASSGAGGLDTQYF
TRBV30	NA	NA	TRBJ1-3	TGTGCCTGGAGTGTAAAGGACTACTCTGGAAACACCATATATTTT	CAWSVKDYSGNTIYF
TRBV2	NA	TRBD1	TRBJ2-7	TGTGCCAGCAGCCCGGGACAGGGTATCTCCTACGAGCAGTACTTC	CASSPGQGISYEQYF
TRBV9	NA	NA	TRBJ1-2	TGTGCCAGCAGCGTATTGGGGCAGGGAAATGGCTACACCTTC	CASSVLGQGNGYTF
TRBV28	NA	TRBD2	TRBJ2-3	TGTGCCAGCAGTCCGCAGGGACTAGCGGGGAAAAACCTCCCAGATACGCAGTATTTT	CASSPQGLAGKNLPDTQYF
TRBV2	NA	TRBD1	TRBJ1-1	TGTGCCACCGGACAGGGTAACACTGAAGCTTTCTTT	CATGQGNTEAFF
TRBV5-6	NA	NA	TRBJ1-3	TGTGCCAGCAGCGATACAGGTACCTCTGGAAACACCATATATTTT	CASSDTGTSGNTIYF
TRBV5-6	NA	TRBD1	TRBJ1-1	TGTGCCAGCAACCGGGGTTGGCCCACAGGGGGCACTGAAGCTTTCTTT	CASNRGWPTGGTEAFF
TRBV7-8	NA	TRBD2	TRBJ2-7	TGTGCCAGCAGCTTAGGATCTAGCGGGAGCGGGTACGAGCAGTACTTC	CASSLGSSGSGYEQYF
TRBV7-2	NA	NA	TRBJ2-1	TGTGCCAGCAGCTTATCTAGCAGCTACAATGAGCAGTTCTTC	CASSLSSSYNEQFF
TRBV12-3/TRBV12-4	once	NA	TRBJ1-1	TGTGCCAGCAGCCTATGGCAGGGTGAAGCTTTCTTT	CASSLWQGEAFF
TRBV11-3	NA	NA	TRBJ2-5	TGTGCCAGCAGCTTAGATCATGCTAGGGGGACCCAGTACTTC	CASSLDHARGTQYF
TRBV24-1	NA	NA	TRBJ2-7	TGTGCCACCAGCGATGGGACACAGCCATACGAGCAGTACTTC	CATSDGTQPYEQYF
TRBV7-2	NA	NA	TRBJ1-6	TGTGCCAGCAGCTTAGTAGGGGTATGGAATTCACCCCTCCACTTT	CASSLVGVWNSPLHF
TRBV19	NA	TRBD2	TRBJ2-5	TGTGCCAGTAGTATGCGGGGGTACCAAGAGACCCAGTACTTC	CASSMRGYQETQYF
TRBV27	NA	NA	TRBJ1-2	TGTGCCAGCAGTTTATGGGGGGGCCAAAGGGATGGCTACACCTTC	CASSLWGGQRDGYTF
TRBV19	NA	NA	TRBJ1-5	TGTGCCAGTACGGGGGGACCGAGCAATCAGCCCCAGCATTTT	CASTGGPSNQPQHF
TRBV9	NA	TRBD1	TRBJ2-5	TGTGCCAGCAGCCCCGGACAGGGGCGAGAGACCCAGTACTTC	CASSPGQGRETQYF
TRBV4-1	once	NA	TRBJ1-1	TGCGCCAGCAGCCAACCGGAGGTGGGCGAGTCTTTCTTT	CASSQPEVGESFF
TRBV27	NA	NA	TRBJ1-4	TGTGCCAGCAGTTCACATGTTATGGAAAAACTGTTTTTT	CASSSHVMEKLFF
TRBV7-9	once	NA	TRBJ1-2	TGTGCCAGCAGCCCTCCAGGAGCGGCCTATGGCTACACCTTC	CASSPPGAAYGYTF
TRBV9	NA	TRBD2	TRBJ2-1	TGTGCCAGCAGCGTAAAGGGAGGGGCCGATGAGCAGTTCTTC	CASSVKGGADEQFF
TRBV5-1	once	NA	TRBJ1-1	TGCGCCAGCAGCTTGGTTCCGGGGGGAACTGAAGCTTTCTTT	CASSLVPGGTEAFF
TRBV28	NA	NA	TRBJ1-6	TGTGCCAGCAGTCTCACGGCCGGGAATAATTCACCCCTCCACTTT	CASSLTAGNNSPLHF
TRBV3-1/TRBV3-2	NA	TRBD2	TRBJ2-5	TGTGCCAGCAGCCAATTCTCGGGGGGAGAGACCCAGTACTTC	CASSQFSGGETQYF
TRBV12-5	once	TRBD1	TRBJ1-3	TGTGCTAGTGGAACCGGGACAGGCTCCTCTGGAAACACCATATATTTT	CASGTGTGSSGNTIYF
TRBV30	few	NA	TRBJ2-2	TGTGCCTGGAGCCCGAGGGAGGCCGGGGAGCTGTTTTTT	CAWSPREAGELFF
TRBV28	NA	TRBD1	TRBJ1-5	TGTGCCAGCAGAGGACAGGGGCTAAGCAATCAGCCCCAGCATTTT	CASRGQGLSNQPQHF
TRBV10-3	NA	TRBD1	TRBJ2-3	TGTGCCATCAGTGACAGGGGGTCCACAGATACGCAGTATTTT	CAISDRGSTDTQYF
TRBV5-4	NA	NA	TRBJ1-6	TGTGCCAGCAGCTTTCTCGCACAGGGTCTTAATTCACCCCTCCACTTT	CASSFLAQGLNSPLHF
TRBV18	once	TRBD1	TRBJ1-3	TGTGCCAGCTCACCCTCCGGGACAGGGAGCACCATATATTTT	CASSPSGTGSTIYF
TRBV3-1/TRBV3-2	NA	NA	TRBJ1-1	TGTGCCAGCAGCCAAGGGTCAGTGGCTGAAGCTTTCTTT	CASSQGSVAEAFF
TRBV7-2	NA	TRBD2	TRBJ2-5	TGTGCCAGCAGCTTAGTCGGGGGGGCCCTAGAGACCCAGTACTTC	CASSLVGGALETQYF
TRBV30	few	TRBD2	TRBJ2-1	TGTGCCTGGACCACAAGCGGGGGATTCAATGAGCAGTTCTTC	CAWTTSGGFNEQFF
TRBV30	few	NA	TRBJ1-6	TGTGCCTGGAGTGTTAAAGGAGGAGGATCACCCCTCCACTTT	CAWSVKGGGSPLHF
TRBV27	NA	TRBD1	TRBJ1-2	TGTGCCAGCAGTGGGACAGAATTTTATGGCTACACCTTC	CASSGTEFYGYTF
TRBV6-5	few	TRBD1	TRBJ1-2	TGTGCCAGCAGTTGGACAGGCCTCTATGGCTACACCTTC	CASSWTGLYGYTF
TRBV3-1/TRBV3-2	NA	NA	TRBJ2-5	TGTGCCAGCAGCCTTAGGACAGTGCCAGAGACCCAGTACTTC	CASSLRTVPETQYF
TRBV11-1	NA	TRBD1	TRBJ1-1	TGTGCCAGCAGCTTAGTCCTGTCGGGACAGGGGGCGCGAGCTTTCTTT	CASSLVLSGQGARAFF
TRBV19	NA	NA	TRBJ1-3	TGTGCCAGTAGTTCCCAACGAGGAGGGCCCTCTGGAAACACCATATATTTT	CASSSQRGGPSGNTIYF
TRBV12-3/TRBV12-4	NA	NA	TRBJ1-6	TGTGCCAGCAGACAGGGTTCCGATTCACCCCTCCACTTT	CASRQGSDSPLHF
TRBV30	NA	TRBD1	TRBJ1-2	TGTGCCTGGAGTGGCGGACAGGGCATAAACTATGGCTACACCTTC	CAWSGGQGINYGYTF
TRBV6-5	NA	TRBD1	TRBJ1-1	TGTGCCAGCAGGCCGACCAACAGGGGGAACACTGAAGCTTTCTTT	CASRPTNRGNTEAFF
TRBV24-1	NA	TRBD1	TRBJ1-5	TGTGCCACCAGTGATTCAGGGGGCTTGAGCAATCAGCCCCAGCATTTT	CATSDSGGLSNQPQHF
TRBV9	NA	TRBD1	TRBJ2-3	TGTGCCAGCAGCGTGCGACAGGGGGATACGCAGTATTTT	CASSVRQGDTQYF
TRBV28	NA	NA	TRBJ1-5	TGTGCCAGCAGTTTAAATGACAGAATTCTTCAGCCCCAGCATTTT	CASSLNDRILQPQHF
TRBV7-2	once	NA	TRBJ2-1	TGTGCCAGCAGCTTTGGGAGCTCCTACAATGAGCAGTTCTTC	CASSFGSSYNEQFF
TRBV11-3	NA	TRBD1	TRBJ2-3	TGTGCCAGCAGCCTAAAACGGACAGGGCCCCGCACAGATACGCAGTATTTT	CASSLKRTGPRTDTQYF
TRBV18	NA	NA	TRBJ1-2	TGTGCCAGCTCACCACCCGGCGGGGAGAACTATGGCTACACCTTC	CASSPPGGENYGYTF
TRBV28	NA	TRBD1	TRBJ1-1	TGTGCCAGCAGTTTGATGAGGGGACAGCTTGAAGCTTTCTTT	CASSLMRGQLEAFF
TRBV21-1	few	NA	TRBJ2-7	TGTGCCAACGCTACAGGGGACAGGAGACCTTCGAACGAGCAGTACTTC	CANATGDRRPSNEQYF